One and the same sample provided the 29 T cell receptor beta chains below, sequenced in a study of T cell clonality in common variable immunodeficiency. The assay was immunoSEQ multiplex PCR, and TCRdb's table has in-frame clones only and misses some. This repertoire holds 57,000 or so clones, and none appear only once. The specimen sequenced was peripheral blood mononuclear cells. The receptors come from a person aged 18 to 75 in good health.

This clone was recorded at least ten times. At one of its ends the junction is not consistent with the germline gene, which may arise from a read error. The read ends 3 residues before the CDR3 terminus; that terminus is restored from the germline J gene. The chain combines TRBV7-7 with TRBJ2-1; 7 nucleotides align to TRBD1. Germline assignment: CDR1 SSHAT and CDR2 FNYEAQ (reference sequence). The CDR3 has 15 amino acids. The sequenced CDR3 bases are TGTGCTAGCAGCCCGGACAGGAACTCCTACAATGAG. Translating it yields CASSPDRNSYNE. The entire CDR3 is CASSPDRNSYNEQFF.

This clone was counted at least ten times. Here the CDR3 reads CASSVGLVEGHYGYTF. The CDR3 DNA, read in part, is TGTGCCAGCAGCGTAGGTCTTGTGGAGGGTCACTATGGC. The chain has TRBV9 and TRBJ1-2; D unresolved. Read coverage stops 3 residues before the CDR3 terminus; the germline J gene supplies the remainder. The CDR3 extends over 16 amino acids. Germline lookup yields CDR1 SGDLS and CDR2 YYNGEE. Trimming left V 0 bases short and J 3 bases short, with 15 bases between.

There are many counts of this clone. The read falls 3 residues short of the CDR3 end, and the missing part is taken from the germline J gene. This rearrangement joins TRBV7-2 to TRBJ2-7; D perhaps matches TRBD1 (6 bases). V was clipped by 5 bases and J by 2 bases, with 16 bases between them. Germline-derived CDR1 and CDR2 are SGHTA and FQGNSA. There are 15 residues in the CDR3. The sequenced part of the CDR3 DNA is TGTGCCAGCAGCGTAAAGTCTGGGGGCACCTACGAG. It specifies CASSVKSGGTYE. The whole CDR3 region reads CASSVKSGGTYEQYF.

This clone occurred many times. Read data end 3 residues before the CDR3 end; the end is taken from the germline J gene. The chain uses TRBV4-2 and TRBJ1-5, with 8 bases matching TRBD1. The ends lost 0 bases at V and 6 bases at J; junction bases unmatched: 7. Germline CDR1 and CDR2: LGHNA and YNFKEQ. This CDR3 is built from 16 residues. The CDR3 sequence is CASSQESRTGFQPQHF. The CDR3 bases that were read are TGTGCCAGCAGCCAAGAGTCAAGGACAGGGTTTCAGCCC.

At least ten counts were recorded for this clone. From the germline J gene comes the end of the CDR3, since the read stops 3 residues before it. This rearrangement joins TRBV12-5 to TRBJ1-2, with 8 bases fitting TRBD1. This CDR3 spans 13 amino acids. The germline V gene has CDR1 LGHNT and CDR2 FRNRAP. The CDR3 DNA, read in part, is TGTGCTAGTGGTTTGGACAGGACAGGGGGC. The encoded protein is CASGLDRTGG. The entire CDR3 sequence reads CASGLDRTGGYTF.

This clone was recorded many times. Coverage ceases 3 residues before the CDR3 finishes, and the germline J gene fills in the end. This chain connects TRBV4-1 to TRBJ2-3; weak D call: TRBD2 (5 bases). This CDR3 contains 16 residues. CDR1 MGHRA and CDR2 YSYEKL come from the germline V gene. V was trimmed by 1 base and J by 1 base, leaving 12 bases between them. The covered CDR3 bases are TGCGCCAGCAGCCAAGCGCGAGGGTCAGGCACAGATACG. It yields the protein CASSQARGSGTDT. The entire CDR3 reads CASSQARGSGTDTQYF.

This clone was recorded at least ten times. The DNA ends 3 residues before the CDR3 does, and the rest of the CDR3 is filled in from the germline J gene. The chain combines TRBV6-4 with TRBJ2-5; 9 nucleotides align to TRBD1. CDR1 MRHNA and CDR2 SNTAGT come from the germline V gene. The CDR3 totals 16 residues. The V segment lost 4 bases and the J segment 2 bases; nucleotides outside the gene matches: 8. The CDR3 DNA, read in part, is TGTGCCAGCAGTGCGACCTCGGGACAGGGTCAAGAGACC. Translation gives CASSATSGQGQET. The CDR3 as a whole reads CASSATSGQGQETQYF.

This clone was picked up many times. The read finishes 3 residues shy of the CDR3 end, and the germline J gene is used to complete it. The rearrangement uses TRBV7-9 and TRBJ2-7; 8 bases match TRBD2. CDR1 is SEHNR and CDR2 is FQNEAQ in the germline V gene (reference sequence). V gave up 4 bases and J gave up 3 bases; unmatched junction bases: 2. The CDR3 is 13 amino acids. Incomplete CDR3 DNA: TGTGCCAGCAGCTCGGGACTAGACTACGAG. It specifies CASSSGLDYE. In full, the CDR3 reads CASSSGLDYEQYF.

This clone occurred many times. The CDR3 goes on 3 residues after the read ends, and that part is filled in from the germline J gene. The chain combines TRBV28 with TRBJ1-4; a weak D match, TRBD1 (5 bases). Germline V gene sequence: CDR1 MDHEN, CDR2 SYDVKM. This CDR3 contains 16 residues. V gave up 2 bases and J gave up 3 bases, with 13 bases separating them. The CDR3 bases that were read are TGTGCCAGCAGTTTAATCAGGGTTGAATCTAATGAAAAA. Translation gives CASSLIRVESNEK. The whole CDR3 sequence reads CASSLIRVESNEKLFF.

This clone was counted ten times or more. CDR3 protein: CASSIELTGTKTYEQYF. CDR3 DNA, as far as it was read: TGTGCCAGCAGTATCGAACTGACCGGGACAAAGACCTACGAG. The chain carries TRBV12-3 or TRBV12-4 and TRBJ2-7, with TRBD1 as a possible D gene (6 bases). The read halts 3 residues ahead of the CDR3 end, with the missing end drawn from the germline J gene. The CDR3 is made up of 17 amino acids. V was clipped by 5 bases and J by 2 bases, with 22 bases between them.

This clone has ten or more counts. The read is 3 residues too short to cover the CDR3 end, so that end is filled in from the germline J gene. The chain is built from TRBV20-1 and TRBJ2-2; 8 nucleotides match TRBD2. Trimming at V came to 5 bases and at J to 5 bases, leaving 7 bases not matched to a gene. This CDR3 contains 14 residues. The germline V gene has CDR1 DFQATT and CDR2 SNEGSKA (reference sequence). The DNA read from the CDR3 is TGCAGTGCTCCGACTAGCGTGGGGACCGGGGAG. As protein: CSAPTSVGTGE. The entire CDR3 sequence reads CSAPTSVGTGELFF.

This clone was observed many times. Germline is not matched at one junction end, which may reflect a read error. The read ends 3 residues early relative to the CDR3; the germline J gene fills the gap. The chain has TRBV4-2 and TRBJ2-1; 11 nucleotides match TRBD2. The CDR3 runs to 16 residues. The germline CDR1 and CDR2 sequences are LGHNA and YNFKEQ. CDR3 DNA (partial): TGCGCCAGCAGCCAAGATGTACTAGCGGGAGCTGGTGAG. Its protein is CASSQDVLAGAGE. The whole CDR3 sequence is CASSQDVLAGAGEQFF.

This clone appeared many times. The read ends 3 residues before the CDR3 terminus; that terminus is restored from the germline J gene. The V gene is TRBV11-2, the J gene TRBJ1-3; D is possibly TRBD1 (5 bases). CDR3 size: 12 residues. Trimming stripped 5 bases from V and 8 bases from J, with 10 bases between. CDR1 is SGHAT, CDR2 FQNNGV, per germline. The sequenced part of the CDR3 DNA is TGTGCCAGCAGCCCAACAGGCGACACC. Protein: CASSPTGDT. In full, the CDR3 is CASSPTGDTIYF. Variable domain in full (rest from reference TRBV11-2 and TRBJ1-3): EAGVAQSPRYKIIEKRQSVAFWCNPISGHATLYWYQQILGQGPKLLIQFQNNGVVDDSQLPKDRFSAERLKGVDSTLKIQPAKLEDSAVYLCASSPTGDTIYFGEGSWLTVV.

This clone was observed at least ten times. The read terminates 3 residues before the CDR3 end, so the remaining end is supplied by the germline J gene. This chain links TRBV30 with TRBJ1-5; possible D gene TRBD1, 6 bases. Per the germline V gene, CDR1 is GTSNPN and CDR2 is SVGIG (reference sequence). V lost 1 base and J 2 bases, leaving 12 bases between the germline ends. CDR3 length: 15 residues. CDR3 amino acids: CAWSATGKGNQPQHF. Partial CDR3 DNA: TGTGCCTGGAGTGCCACAGGGAAGGGCAATCAGCCC.

Of note for this clone: The read comes to an end 3 residues before the CDR3 does, leaving the germline J gene to fill in the end. The J gene is TRBJ2-3, the V gene TRBV11-2, with 9 bases that match TRBD2. The germline CDR1 and CDR2 sequences are SGHAT and FQNNGV. The V and J ends lost 8 bases and 2 bases, in that order; junction bases with no gene match: 8. This CDR3 is built from 15 residues. CDR3 loop: CASEGPSGNTDTQYF. The CDR3 bases that were read are TGTGCCAGCGAAGGCCCTAGCGGGAACACAGATACG.

This clone was observed a handful of times. Read sequence stops 3 residues before the CDR3 end, and the germline J gene provides the missing end. The chain employs TRBV20-1 and TRBJ2-5, with 7 bases that match TRBD2. The CDR3 is 14 residues long. CDR1 and CDR2 from the germline V gene are DFQATT and SNEGSKA (reference sequence). J was trimmed by 5 bases and V by 5 bases; bases with no gene match: 11. This chain's CDR3 is CSARLRRGSETQYF. The sequenced part of the CDR3 DNA is TGCAGTGCTCGCCTCCGGCGCGGGAGTGAGACC.

This clone appeared many times. The CDR3 end lies 3 residues beyond the end of the read and is filled in from the germline J gene. V gene TRBV2 combines with J gene TRBJ2-5; 8 nucleotides match TRBD1. The germline gives CDR1 SNHLY, CDR2 FYNNEI. This CDR3 comprises 14 residues. Trimming removed 0 bases from V and 5 bases from J; junction bases left unmatched: 2. This CDR3 reads CASSEAWTGETQYF. Partial CDR3 DNA: TGTGCCAGCAGTGAAGCGTGGACAGGGGAGACC.

This clone was seen many times. The CDR3 sequence: CASSASGQSTNEKLFF. The sequenced part of the CDR3 DNA is TGTGCCAGCAGTGCCTCCGGACAATCAACTAATGAAAAA. V and J are TRBV28 and TRBJ1-4; possibly TRBD1 for D (5 bases). The read finishes 3 residues shy of the CDR3 end, and the germline J gene is used to complete it. Germline values: CDR1 MDHEN, CDR2 SYDVKM. This CDR3 comprises 16 residues. V shed 5 bases and J shed 0 bases, with 13 bases lying between them.

In its sample, this clone was seen many times. The CDR3 protein is CASSYRLTSGKETQYF. CDR3 bases read: TGTGCCAGCAGTTATAGATTAACTAGCGGGAAAGAGACC. The rearrangement uses TRBV6-2 or TRBV6-3 and TRBJ2-5; 10 bases line up with TRBD2. The read terminates 3 residues ahead of where the CDR3 ends, so the germline J gene completes it. CDR1 is MNHEY, CDR2 SVGEGT, per germline. This CDR3 comprises 16 residues. V lost 3 bases to trimming and J lost 3 bases; unmatched junction nucleotides: 7.

This clone has at least ten counts. Sequencing ends 3 residues short of the CDR3 end; the germline J gene provides the rest. The chain recombines TRBV5-4 with TRBJ2-3; the match to TRBD2 covers 15 bases. The length of the CDR3 is 16 residues. Per the germline V gene, CDR1 is SGHNT and CDR2 is YYREEE (reference sequence). Losses at the gene ends were 5 bases for V and 3 bases for J; bases not matched to a gene: 4. The CDR3: CASSPGLAGGTDTQYF. CDR3 bases read: TGTGCCAGCAGTCCGGGACTAGCGGGAGGTACAGATACG.

This clone was recorded at least ten times. The CDR3 goes on 3 residues after the read ends, and that part is filled in from the germline J gene. This chain uses TRBV28 with TRBJ1-5, with TRBD1 matching 7 bases. V shed 5 bases and J 6 bases; nucleotides not matched to a gene: 10. CDR3 size: 15 residues. Per the germline V gene, CDR1 is MDHEN and CDR2 is SYDVKM. The CDR3 reads CASSPVGGIGQPQHF. The sequenced CDR3 bases are TGTGCCAGCAGTCCGGTAGGGGGCATCGGTCAGCCC.

This clone was counted a few times. The CDR3 end lies 3 residues beyond the end of the read and is filled in from the germline J gene. The rearrangement links TRBV5-1 to TRBJ2-1, with 9 bases lining up with TRBD2. CDR3 length equals 15 residues. Losses at the gene ends were 4 bases for V and 7 bases for J; bases not matched to a gene: 9. Germline-derived CDR1 and CDR2 are SGHRS and YFSETQ. CDR3 DNA, as far as it was read: TGCGCCAGCAGCCCTGGGCTAGCGGGAAGTAATGAG. This sequence encodes CASSPGLAGSNE. The whole CDR3 sequence reads CASSPGLAGSNEQFF.

The sequenced CDR3 bases are TGTGCCAGCAGCCGCTCGGGACAGGGGAATGAAAAA. This encodes CASSRSGQGNEK. The CDR3 as a whole reads CASSRSGQGNEKLFF. The chain uses TRBV7-8 and TRBJ1-4; 10 positions match TRBD1. The CDR3 end falls 3 residues outside the read, so it is completed with the germline J gene. The V segment lost 5 bases and the J segment 5 bases; nucleotides outside the gene matches: 5. Germline assignment: CDR1 SGHVS and CDR2 FQNEAQ. There are 15 residues in the CDR3.

This clone came up many times. The read finishes 3 residues shy of the CDR3 end, and the germline J gene is used to complete it. The chain carries TRBV19 and TRBJ2-2, with unresolved D. From germline, CDR1 is LNHDA and CDR2 SQIVND (reference sequence). Trimming cost V 2 bases and J 1 base, with 5 bases left between them. CDR3 length: 14 amino acids. This CDR3 reads CASSIRGNTGELFF. The CDR3 DNA, read in part, is TGTGCCAGTAGTATACGAGGGAACACCGGGGAG.

This clone was recorded at least ten times. The CDR3 end lies 3 residues beyond the end of the read and is filled in from the germline J gene. The chain combines TRBV4-1 with TRBJ1-4, with 10 bases lining up with TRBD1. Losses at the gene ends were 3 bases for V and 6 bases for J; bases not matched to a gene: 7. Germline V gene sequence: CDR1 MGHRA, CDR2 YSYEKL. This CDR3 is built from 16 residues. The CDR3 sequence: CASSQPRGTGDEKLFF. The sequenced part of the CDR3 DNA is TGCGCCAGCAGCCAGCCCCGGGGGACAGGGGATGAAAAA.

This clone was recorded many times. The CDR3 end is not reached by the read, which stops 3 residues before it; the germline J gene fills it in. The chain is built from TRBV20-1 and TRBJ1-2, with 7 bases matching TRBD1. The CDR3 totals 16 residues. Per germline, CDR1 DFQATT and CDR2 SNEGSKA (reference sequence). V dropped 2 bases and J dropped 5; count of bases not matched to a gene: 14. The CDR3 reads CSARSWEQGVMYGYTF. The covered CDR3 bases are TGCAGTGCTAGATCCTGGGAGCAGGGGGTTATGTATGGC.

There are many counts of this clone. The sequenced fragment ends 3 residues before the CDR3 boundary, so the rest is inferred from the germline J gene. The rearrangement joins TRBV2 to TRBJ2-7; 8 bases align to TRBD1. This CDR3 region has 15 residues. V was clipped by 6 bases and J by 4 bases; unmatched bases: 11. The germline V gene has CDR1 SNHLY and CDR2 FYNNEI. The sequenced part of the CDR3 DNA is TGTGCCAGCAGCATAGCGGACAGGGATCCATACGAG. This translates into CASSIADRDPYE. From start to end, the CDR3 is CASSIADRDPYEQYF.

Comments on this clone: From the germline J gene comes the end of the CDR3, since the read stops 3 residues before it. V usage is TRBV30 and J usage is TRBJ1-2, with D possibly TRBD1 on 6 matching bases. The CDR3 consists of 12 residues. Germline CDR1 and CDR2: GTSNPN and SVGIG (reference sequence). Incomplete CDR3 DNA: TGTGCCTGGAACAGGGCTACCTACGAC. It codes for CAWNRATYD. The CDR3 in full is CAWNRATYDYTF.

Ten or more counts support this clone. The read comes to an end 3 residues before the CDR3 does, leaving the germline J gene to fill in the end. This chain connects TRBV12-3 or TRBV12-4 to TRBJ2-7; D is undetermined. V lost 5 bases and J 0 bases, leaving 8 bases between the germline ends. CDR3 size: 13 residues. CDR3 bases read: TGTGCCAGCAGTGGCCCCAGCTCCTACGAG. This gives the protein CASSGPSSYE. The full CDR3 protein reads CASSGPSSYEQYF.